This T cell receptor (beta chain) was profiled in a study of Tregs in tolerant kidney transplant recipients. Whole-study findings and limits: This study did not directly address biological reproducibility. Tregs expanded with activated donor B cells seemed most donor-specific. Few patients were studied, so findings need validation in larger groups.

The table lists this clone with a few counts. Antigen unknown. Here immunoSEQ multiplex PCR was the method, and the copy in TCRdb shows in-frame clones only, minus some. There are 200,000 to 300,000 clones in the sample; about four fifths occur only once, and roughly 0.67% lies in the top ten. CD4+CD25+CD127- Tregs, CD4+CD25- non-Tregs, CD4 and CD8 cells were sorted. The CDR3 totals 15 residues. Germline V gene data show CDR1 as ENHRY and CDR2 as SYGVKD. The V end lost 4 bases, the J end lost 5 bases, and 14 bases lay between the germline ends. The sample taken for sequencing was CD4+ T cells from blood. The chain combines TRBV10-3 with TRBJ2-2; D assignment may be TRBD1 or TRBD2 (5 bases each). This clonotype was sampled from a human donor in good health. This chain's CDR3 is CAISGALGGTGELFF. CDR3 nucleotides: TGTGCCATCAGTGGGGCCCTTGGGGGTACCGGGGAGCTGTTTTTT.